A single sample gave rise to the 21 T cell receptor beta chains below, sequenced in a study of spatial heterogeneity in lung cancer. TCRdb reprocessed the 5' RACE reads via MiXCR and lists one record per CDR3 protein. The sample yields approximately 90,000 distinct CDR3 sequences, 7.5% to 10% seen once. Time point indicated: sample taken at primary tumor resection. The input material, whole RNA from tumor, nontumor lung or frozen PBMC, was sequenced unsorted. Sequenced here: PBMCs, sampled at surgery. The receptors were gathered from a male donor with early-stage non-small cell lung cancer.

The chain couples TRBV7-3 to TRBJ2-2; the D gene could be TRBD1 or TRBD2 (5 bases each). Germline V CDR1 and CDR2: SGHTA, FQGTGA. Trimming took 1 base from V and 0 from J, leaving 6 bases between them. This CDR3 contains 15 residues. In DNA form, the CDR3 reads TGTGCCAGCAGCTTAAAGGGACCGAACACCGGGGAGCTGTTTTTT. Translating gives CASSLKGPNTGELFF.

This clonotype turned up a few times. The chain carries TRBV5-1 and TRBJ2-5; D perhaps matches TRBD1 (5 bases). This CDR3 has 13 amino acids. V shed 7 bases and J shed 2 bases, with 12 bases lying between them. In germline, CDR1 is SGHRS, CDR2 YFSETQ. CDR3 protein: CASAPGNQETQYF. In DNA form, the CDR3 reads TGCGCCAGCGCCCCAGGGAATCAAGAGACCCAGTACTTC. The full variable domain, with the rest looked up from reference TRBV5-1 and TRBJ2-5, is KAGVTQTPRYLIKTRGQQVTLSCSPISGHRSVSWYQQTPGQGLQFLFEYFSETQRNKGNFPGRFSGRQFSNSRSEMNVSTLELGDSALYLCASAPGNQETQYFGPGTRLLVL.

This clonotype was seen ten or more times. The gene calls are TRBV4-3 and TRBJ2-3; 9 bases match TRBD1. Germline lookup yields CDR1 LGHNA and CDR2 YSLEER. Germline trimming cut 1 base from V and 3 bases from J; bases unmatched to any gene: 5. The CDR3 extends over 16 amino acids. The CDR3 reads CASSQGRGQGTDTQYF. For the CDR3, the DNA is TGCGCCAGCAGCCAAGGTCGAGGACAGGGGACAGATACGCAGTATTTT.

This chain connects TRBV6-5 to TRBJ1-1, with 8 bases lining up with TRBD1. J lost 11 bases, V lost 4 bases, and 6 bases had no gene match. This CDR3 has 12 amino acids. The germline V gene has CDR1 MNHEY and CDR2 SVGAGI. The CDR3 nucleotides are TGTGCCAGCAGTTCAGACAGGGGTAGGGCTTTCTTT. The encoded protein is CASSSDRGRAFF.

The J gene is TRBJ2-5, the V gene TRBV11-2; either TRBD1 or TRBD2 may fit D (5 bases each). The CDR3 totals 11 residues. Per the germline V gene, CDR1 is SGHAT and CDR2 is FQNNGV. Trimming removed 5 bases from V and 12 bases from J, with 13 bases in between. CDR3 coding DNA: TGTGCCAGCAGCCCGGGACGCCAAAAGTACTTC. As protein: CASSPGRQKYF.

Ten or more counts support this clonotype. J is TRBJ2-2 and V is TRBV4-2; D unclear. The CDR3 consists of 17 residues. Between the trimmed V and J ends, which lost 7 bases and 2 bases, there was a span of 20 bases. Looked up from germline, CDR1 is LGHNA and CDR2 is YNFKEQ. CDR3 residues: CASTLQQAPFNTGELFF. Here the CDR3 DNA reads TGTGCCAGCACCCTCCAGCAAGCGCCCTTTAACACCGGGGAGCTGTTTTTT.

This clonotype was counted between two and nine times. CDR3: CASSKAGTASEQYF. The CDR3 bases are TGCGCCAGCAGCAAAGCCGGGACTGCGTCCGAGCAGTACTTC. The chain combines TRBV5-1 with TRBJ2-7, with D perhaps matching TRBD2 (6 bases). V shed 4 bases and J shed 6 bases, with 17 bases lying between them. Germline V gene sequence: CDR1 SGHRS, CDR2 YFSETQ. The CDR3 extends over 14 amino acids.

This clonotype was seen a few times. V and J are TRBV11-1 and TRBJ1-1; no clear D. Trimming took 2 bases from V and 0 from J, leaving 13 bases between them. The CDR3 covers 16 residues. From germline, CDR1 is SGHAT and CDR2 FQDESV (reference sequence). This chain's CDR3 is CASSLLSRSMNTEAFF. The CDR3 DNA is TGTGCCAGCAGCTTACTAAGCAGATCCATGAACACTGAAGCTTTCTTT.

This clonotype has a handful of counts. The genes are TRBV28 and TRBJ2-7, with a weak D call TRBD1 (5 bases). CDR1 and CDR2 from the germline V gene are MDHEN and SYDVKM. The ends were cut back, 3 bases at V and 2 bases at J, with 11 bases in the middle. The CDR3 contains 14 residues. CDR3 in DNA: TGTGCCAGCAGTTTCTTTCAGGGAACCTACGAGCAGTACTTC. Protein product: CASSFFQGTYEQYF.

This clonotype was recorded at least ten times. The DNA for the CDR3 is TGTGCCAGCAGTTTATACCGCCGGGAGCAGTACTTC. Amino acids: CASSLYRREQYF. The chain carries TRBV28 and TRBJ2-7, with D unclear. Germline V gives CDR1 MDHEN, CDR2 SYDVKM. This CDR3 comprises 12 residues. Trimming left V 1 base short and J 7 bases short, with 8 bases between.

The chain is built from TRBV28 and TRBJ2-3; perhaps D is TRBD1 or TRBD2 (6 bases each). There are 12 residues in the CDR3. The V gene's germline CDR1 is MDHEN and CDR2 SYDVKM. The V gene lost 6 bases and the J gene lost 9 bases, with 13 bases spanning the gap. The DNA of the CDR3 is TGTGCCAGCAGAGGAAGGGGGGAGACGCAGTATTTT. Amino acid sequence: CASRGRGETQYF. The full variable domain, its missing parts supplied by reference TRBV28 and TRBJ2-3, is DVKVTQSSRYLVKRTGEKVFLECVQDMDHENMFWYRQDPGLGLRLIYFSYDVKMKEKGDIPEGYSVSREKKERFSLILESASTNQTSMYLCASRGRGETQYFGPGTRLTVL.

This clonotype has just a few counts. The rearrangement links TRBV20-1 to TRBJ1-2; tentatively, D is TRBD1 (5 bases). This CDR3 has 14 amino acids. The germline V gene encodes CDR1 DFQATT and CDR2 SNEGSKA (reference sequence). Trimming left V 3 bases short and J 4 bases short, with 15 bases between. The CDR3 DNA sequence: TGCAGTGCTAGCGTCACTAGGGGATCCTATGGCTACACCTTC. Its protein product is CSASVTRGSYGYTF.

The chain carries TRBV9 and TRBJ2-2; D tentatively reads TRBD1 or TRBD2 (5 bases each). Trimming removed 3 bases from V and 5 bases from J, with 8 bases in between. CDR1 SGDLS and CDR2 YYNGEE come from the germline V gene. This CDR3 contains 13 residues. CDR3 loop: CASSAWGTGELFF. As DNA, the CDR3 is TGTGCCAGCAGCGCTTGGGGGACCGGGGAGCTGTTTTTT.

This clonotype turned up a few times. The chain combines TRBV10-3 with TRBJ2-5; D might be TRBD2 (6 bases). The CDR3 has 14 residues. CDR1 is ENHRY, CDR2 SYGVKD, per germline. V lost 10 bases and J 2 bases, leaving 17 bases between the germline ends. The CDR3 reads CATQVERVQETQYF. In DNA, the CDR3 is TGTGCCACCCAGGTTGAGCGGGTACAAGAGACCCAGTACTTC.

This clonotype was counted many times. This chain joins TRBV28 and TRBJ2-7; 7 bases agree with TRBD2. CDR1 and CDR2 (germline): MDHEN, SYDVKM. Losses at the gene ends were 6 bases for V and 3 bases for J; bases not matched to a gene: 2. The CDR3 consists of 12 residues. Written as DNA, the CDR3 is TGTGCCAGCAGGGGAGGGTACTACGAGCAGTACTTC. It is translated as CASRGGYYEQYF.

This clonotype showed up many times. The chain employs TRBV29-1 and TRBJ1-1, with D unclear. V lost 1 base and J 4 bases, leaving 13 bases between the germline ends. Germline loops: CDR1 SQVTM, CDR2 ANQGSEA. The CDR3 extends over 14 amino acids. The CDR3 is CSVEGEVVGTEAFF. As DNA, the CDR3 is TGCAGCGTTGAAGGCGAGGTTGTCGGCACTGAAGCTTTCTTT.

This clonotype has a handful of counts. The V gene is TRBV7-9, the J gene TRBJ2-2, with 11 bases that match TRBD2. The CDR3 runs to 17 residues. Germline V gene data show CDR1 as SEHNR and CDR2 as FQNEAQ (reference sequence). V dropped 4 bases and J dropped 0; count of bases not matched to a gene: 4. This CDR3 reads CASSSGLAETNTGELFF. The CDR3 nucleotides read TGTGCCAGCAGCTCGGGACTAGCGGAGACGAACACCGGGGAGCTGTTTTTT.

This clonotype was observed many times. The chain recombines TRBV3-1 with TRBJ2-7; TRBD2 might be the D (7 bases). The CDR3 is 14 amino acids. V lost 3 bases to trimming and J lost 3 bases, with 12 bases between them. Germline V gene sequence: CDR1 LGHDT, CDR2 YNNKEL (reference sequence). CDR3 loop: CASSQGGQGYEQYF. CDR3 coding DNA: TGTGCCAGCAGCCAGGGGGGGCAAGGCTACGAGCAGTACTTC.

This clonotype showed up just a few times. This chain joins TRBV20-1 and TRBJ1-1; D is possibly TRBD1 (5 bases). Germline values: CDR1 DFQATT, CDR2 SNEGSKA (reference sequence). The V and J ends lost 1 base and 3 bases respectively, with 9 bases between them. The CDR3 length is 13 residues. The CDR3 DNA sequence: TGCAGTGCTAGAGTTGGCAGGGACACTGAAGCTTTCTTT. It is translated as CSARVGRDTEAFF.

The chain uses TRBV12-3 or TRBV12-4 and TRBJ2-3; D is perhaps TRBD2 (6 bases). The V end lost 7 bases, the J end lost 0 bases, and 14 bases lay between the germline ends. There are 15 residues in the CDR3. The CDR3 sequence is CASNPRGASTDTQYF. CDR3 in DNA: TGTGCCAGCAACCCTCGCGGGGCCAGCACAGATACGCAGTATTTT.

This clonotype has a handful of counts. J is TRBJ1-5 and V is TRBV2; D is perhaps TRBD1 (5 bases). The CDR3 extends over 12 amino acids. The ends were cut back, 6 bases at V and 6 bases at J, with 9 bases in the middle. Germline loops: CDR1 SNHLY, CDR2 FYNNEI. The CDR3 DNA follows: TGTGCCAGCAGGCAGGGCGCTCAGCCCCAGCATTTT. It encodes CASRQGAQPQHF.